Below are 14 T cell receptor beta chains sequenced from a single sample in a study of blood T cell repertoires in COVID-19. Using immunoSEQ multiplex PCR, the repertoire was profiled, and TCRdb retains in-frame clones only, with some absent. The data hold around 250,000 clones, with roughly 85% observed a single time. Sequenced input: peripheral blood. These receptors originate from a man aged 25-45 years who had recovered from COVID-19.

The chain joins TRBV12-3 or TRBV12-4 to TRBJ2-7; 9 bases fit TRBD1. With V trimmed by 4 bases and J by 6 bases, 1 base remained unmatched. This CDR3 is 12 amino acids long. The chain's CDR3 is CASSSGQGEQYF. In nucleotides, the CDR3 is TGTGCCAGCAGTTCGGGACAGGGCGAGCAGTACTTC.

This chain uses TRBV5-1 with TRBJ1-1, with D unresolved. CDR3 length equals 13 residues. The V end was cut by 0 bases, the J end by 4 bases, with 7 bases between. In germline, CDR1 is SGHRS, CDR2 YFSETQ. The CDR3 DNA follows: TGCGCCAGCAGCTTGGGAGGTAGCACTGAAGCTTTCTTT. It translates to CASSLGGSTEAFF.

J is TRBJ2-1 and V is TRBV3-1 (or the pseudogene TRBV3-2); D may be TRBD1 (6 bases). Trimming shortened V by 3 bases and J by 9 bases, and 15 bases separated the two germline ends. Looked up from germline, CDR1 is LGHDT and CDR2 is YNNKEL (reference sequence). The CDR3 contains 14 residues. CDR3 coding DNA: TGTGCCAGCAGCCAGGGAAGCTCAGGGGTTGAGCAGTTCTTC. This translates into CASSQGSSGVEQFF.

This chain connects TRBV5-1 to TRBJ1-2; the match to TRBD1 covers 9 bases. The CDR3 spans 14 residues. Germline V gene sequence: CDR1 SGHRS, CDR2 YFSETQ. Germline trimming cut 4 bases from V and 5 bases from J; bases unmatched to any gene: 6. The CDR3: CASSRGDRVYGYTF. CDR3 bases: TGCGCCAGCAGCAGGGGGGACAGGGTTTATGGCTACACCTTC. The whole variable domain, filled in from reference TRBV5-1 and TRBJ1-2, reads KAGVTQTPRYLIKTRGQQVTLSCSPISGHRSVSWYQQTPGQGLQFLFEYFSETQRNKGNFPGRFSGRQFSNSRSEMNVSTLELGDSALYLCASSRGDRVYGYTFGSGTRLTVV.

The chain links TRBV24-1 to TRBJ1-4; the match to TRBD1 covers 8 bases. Germline CDR1 is KGHDR and CDR2 is SFDVKD. J lost 7 bases, V lost 9 bases, and 3 bases had no gene match. CDR3 length: 12 residues. Written as DNA, the CDR3 is TGTGCCACCGACAGGGGTTGTGAAAAACTGTTTTTT. It translates to CATDRGCEKLFF.

This clone was recorded only once. The genes are TRBV12-2 and TRBJ2-1; TRBD1 is the table's D call, not checked against the DNA. TRBV12-2 is labeled a pseudogene. CDR3 length: 18 residues. The CDR3 DNA reads TGTGCAAGTCGCTTAGCATCTCACCGGGACAGGGGAACCAATGAGCAGTTCTTC. Protein sequence: CASRLASHRDRGTNEQFF.

The V gene is TRBV4-3, the J gene TRBJ2-2; 10 bases agree with TRBD1. CDR1 LGHNA and CDR2 YSLEER come from the germline V gene. Unmatched junction bases numbered 5, after V lost 3 bases and J lost 7 bases. The CDR3 is 15 residues long. This CDR3 reads CASSHGTGAYGELFF. For the CDR3, the DNA is TGCGCCAGCAGCCATGGGACAGGGGCGTACGGGGAGCTGTTTTTT.

The chain carries TRBV2 and TRBJ1-1, with D unresolved. With 9 bases removed from V and 3 bases from J, the gap between germline ends came to 17 bases. The CDR3 covers 14 residues. Germline V gene sequence: CDR1 SNHLY, CDR2 FYNNEI. The CDR3 reads CASDRGSWDTEAFF. The CDR3 coding sequence is TGTGCCAGTGACCGGGGAAGCTGGGACACTGAAGCTTTCTTT.

V and J are TRBV21-1 and TRBJ1-6. TRBV21-1 is a listed pseudogene. This CDR3 contains 14 residues. The CDR3 here is CASSTRRGNSPLHF. The CDR3 bases are TGTGCCAGCAGCACCCGTCGGGGGAATTCACCCCTCCACTTT.

V gene TRBV5-6 combines with J gene TRBJ1-1; the match to TRBD1 covers 10 bases. CDR1 is SGHDT, CDR2 YYEEEE, per germline. V was pared by 0 bases and J by 4 bases, with 0 bases of the junction left unmatched. The CDR3 is made up of 14 amino acids. This CDR3 reads CASSLGQGATEAFF. The CDR3 nucleotides are TGTGCCAGCAGCTTGGGACAGGGGGCCACTGAAGCTTTCTTT.

In this sample, this clone turned up once. V and J are TRBV9 and TRBJ1-4; D remains ambiguous. The V and J ends lost 6 bases and 8 bases respectively, with 20 bases between them. The germline CDR1 and CDR2 sequences are SGDLS and YYNGEE. The CDR3 runs to 15 residues. CDR3 DNA: TGTGCCAGCAAGAGGGCGGTAAACGTGAGGGAAAAACTGTTTTTT. This encodes CASKRAVNVREKLFF.

This chain connects TRBV10-3 to TRBJ2-7; D not resolved. CDR1 and CDR2 from the germline V gene are ENHRY and SYGVKD. V gave up 3 bases and J gave up 2 bases, with 5 bases separating them. The CDR3 runs to 12 residues. In DNA form, the CDR3 reads TGTGCCATCAGTGACAGGACCTACGAGCAGTACTTC. It codes for CAISDRTYEQYF.

The chain couples TRBV18 to TRBJ2-5; D unresolved. This CDR3 contains 13 residues. CDR1 is KGHSH and CDR2 is LQKENI in the germline V gene. Deletions cut 8 bases from V and 2 bases from J, with 12 bases between. In DNA form, the CDR3 reads TGTGCCAGCGCCTCAGGTGATCAAGAGACCCAGTACTTC. As protein: CASASGDQETQYF.

The V gene is TRBV5-5, the J gene TRBJ2-5, with 11 positions matching TRBD2. Germline values: CDR1 SGHKS, CDR2 YYEKEE (reference sequence). With V trimmed by 3 bases and J by 5 bases, 15 bases remained unmatched. The CDR3 is 18 residues long. CDR3: CASSSVAGGFQGSETQYF. CDR3 coding DNA: TGTGCCAGCAGCTCAGTAGCGGGGGGGTTTCAGGGTAGCGAGACCCAGTACTTC. The entire variable domain, with the rest obtained from reference TRBV5-5 and TRBJ2-5, is as follows: DAGVTQSPTHLIKTRGQQVTLRCSPISGHKSVSWYQQVLGQGPQFIFQYYEKEERGRGNFPDRFSARQFPNYSSELNVNALLLGDSALYLCASSSVAGGFQGSETQYFGPGTRLLVL.